This T cell receptor (beta chain) is from a study of tumour-infiltrating T cells in Burkitt lymphoma. Study-level information: Overall and progression-free survival were predicted by productive clonality.

CDR3 length: 16 residues. Germline assignment: CDR1 MDHEN and CDR2 SYDVKM. Trimming removed 5 bases at V and 2 bases at J, with 13 bases between. Profiling relied on immunoSEQ multiplex PCR, and the TCRdb table lists in-frame clones only, not all of them. The data show roughly 9,100 clones, 62% seen once. The chain is built from TRBV28 and TRBJ2-6, with unresolved D. This TCR was recovered from a human donor with diffuse large B-cell lymphoma. Sequenced sample: tumor tissue. CDR3 sequence: CASSPVRRAGANVLTF. CDR3 coding DNA: TGTGCCAGCAGTCCCGTTAGAAGAGCTGGGGCCAACGTCCTGACTTTC.